One TCR beta chain is described in this entry. This sample stems from a study of T cell changes during pregnancy in multiple sclerosis. Germline assignment: CDR1 MNHEY and CDR2 SVGAGI. This CDR3 comprises 14 residues. V shed 0 bases and J 9 bases; nucleotides not matched to a gene: 5. TCRdb's table, derived via immunoSEQ multiplex PCR, lists solely in-frame clones and lacks some. The profile shows approximately 90,000 clones, approximately 94% of them singletons. The material sequenced was peripheral blood, taken in the third trimester of pregnancy. The chain is built from TRBV6-5 and TRBJ2-1; 7 bases are a match to TRBD2. This receptor was taken from a female donor with multiple sclerosis, enrolled in a pregnancy study. This chain's CDR3 is CASSYSGRGSEQFF. DNA of the CDR3: TGTGCCAGCAGTTACTCGGGGAGGGGCTCTGAGCAGTTCTTC.